This paragraph covers one T cell receptor (beta chain) sequence. Its specificity is unknown. This entry is derived from a study of cytomegalovirus exposure and HLA in healthy donors. Background on the study: It was reported in a later analysis that the same platform had been used for the approximately 120 validation repertoires as for the 550 to 750 first-cohort repertoires. Whole-study findings and limits: Many donors shared some public TCRs, even though most TCR sequences were rare. CMV antigen specificity was confirmed in vitro for three CMV-associated chains.

CDR3 length equals 14 residues. Germline-derived CDR1 and CDR2 are WNHNN and SYGVQD (reference sequence). V dropped 5 bases and J dropped 6; count of bases not matched to a gene: 7. Donors came from a validation cohort of over 100 subjects, distinct from the first 666-subject cohort. Measured with immunoSEQ multiplex PCR; TCRdb has only the in-frame clones, and not every one. The sample consists of about 280,000 clones, approximately 87% of them appearing once. The source is a young woman in good health and CMV-seronegative. V is TRBV10-1 and J is TRBJ2-7; 10 positions match TRBD1. Sequenced sample: PBMCs. CDR3 in DNA: TGCGCCAGCAGTCGGGGACAGGGGAAATCCGAGCAGTACTTC. Amino acids: CASSRGQGKSEQYF.